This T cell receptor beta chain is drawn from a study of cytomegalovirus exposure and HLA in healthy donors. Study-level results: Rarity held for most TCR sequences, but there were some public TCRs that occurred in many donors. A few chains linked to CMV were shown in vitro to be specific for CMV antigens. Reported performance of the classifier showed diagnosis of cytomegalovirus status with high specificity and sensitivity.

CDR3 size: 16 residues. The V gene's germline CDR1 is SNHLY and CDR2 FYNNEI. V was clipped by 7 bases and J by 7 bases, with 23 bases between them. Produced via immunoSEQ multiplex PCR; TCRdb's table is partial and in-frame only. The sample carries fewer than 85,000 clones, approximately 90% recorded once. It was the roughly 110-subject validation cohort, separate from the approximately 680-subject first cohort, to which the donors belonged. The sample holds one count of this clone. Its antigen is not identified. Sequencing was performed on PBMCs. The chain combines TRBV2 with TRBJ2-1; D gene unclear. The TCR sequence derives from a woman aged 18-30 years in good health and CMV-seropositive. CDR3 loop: CASNPLGGTVRNEQFF. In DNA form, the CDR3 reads TGTGCCAGCAATCCCCTCGGCGGCACCGTTCGGAATGAGCAGTTCTTC.